This paragraph reports one T cell receptor beta chain. These data are taken from a study of cytomegalovirus exposure and HLA in healthy donors. 60 Vbeta and 13 Jbeta primers were used in PCR. TCRdb's table, derived via immunoSEQ multiplex PCR, lists solely in-frame clones and lacks some. Among around 130,000 clones listed, 80% were seen once. With 0 bases clipped from V and 6 bases from J, the junction kept 0 bases outside the gene matches. The CDR3 runs 13 residues. Germline loops: CDR1 SGHRS, CDR2 YFSETQ. Sample: PBMCs. This TCR was sampled from a human donor in good health. V is TRBV5-1 and J is TRBJ2-7; 10 nucleotides line up with TRBD1. The CDR3 bases are TGCGCCAGCAGCTTGGGACAGGGGGCCGAGCAGTACTTC. Its translation: CASSLGQGAEQYF.